This paragraph covers one T cell receptor beta chain sequence. What it binds is not known. The sample is drawn from a study of graft-versus-host responses after intestinal transplantation. About the study: Grafts were multivisceral, liver-intestinal, or isolated intestinal. General study findings and limits: Allografts of patients with graft-donor T cell macrochimerism showed high graft-versus-host to host-versus-graft clone ratios. GvH clonotypes were identified within recipient marrow, with a subset emerging first in ileum or blood.

CDR1 and CDR2 (germline): SNHLY, FYNNEI. CDR3 length: 15 residues. Trimming took 2 bases from V and 6 from J, leaving 14 bases between them. TCRdb's table, derived via immunoSEQ multiplex PCR, lists solely in-frame clones and lacks some. Of 43,000 or so clones in the sample, roughly 95% are singletons; the top ten hold 1.6%. This sequence was found in a human patient who received an intestinal transplant, so some T cells may come from the graft donor. The sample was PBMCs, taken 335 days after intestinal transplant. The V and J genes are TRBV2 and TRBJ2-1, with D perhaps matching TRBD1 (5 bases). CDR3 loop: CASSEFGRVGNEQFF. DNA for the CDR3: TGTGCCAGCAGTGAATTTGGCAGGGTTGGCAATGAGCAGTTCTTC.